The clone carrying this T cell receptor beta chain was observed a handful of times. Its antigen is still unknown. This sample's treatment: roughly ten-day PBMC culture with coronavirus spike peptide pools or control peptides (ViraFEST assay). With about ten days of culture completed, CD4+ T cells were isolated by negative selection. Looked up from germline, CDR1 is LNHDA and CDR2 is SQIVND (reference sequence). V shed 5 bases, J shed 6 bases, and the junction held 6 bases outside the gene matches. This CDR3 region has 14 residues. Cultured CD4+ T cell DNA underwent sequencing with the Oncomine TCR Beta short-read assay. TCRdb analysed the PCR reads with MiXCR anew, one entry per CDR3 protein. Of some 25,000 distinct CDR3 sequences in the sample, over 60% were seen once. The data were obtained in a study of vaccination and CD4 T cells after COVID-19. General study points: Median SARS-CoV-2-reactive clonotype numbers went up from around 19 to 38, but not significantly.

This rearrangement joins TRBV19 to TRBJ1-1; TRBD1 aligns across 10 bases. This sequence was found in a human donor who had recovered from COVID-19. Sequencing was carried out using CD4+ T cells from blood, cultured in vitro. The CDR3 reads CASSARTGGPEAFF. The CDR3 coding sequence is TGTGCCAGTAGTGCCAGGACAGGGGGTCCTGAAGCTTTCTTT. The full variable domain, with the rest looked up from reference TRBV19 and TRBJ1-1, is DGGITQSPKYLFRKEGQNVTLSCEQNLNHDAMYWYRQDPGQGLRLIYYSQIVNDFQKGDIAEGYSVSREKKESFPLTVTSAQKNPTAFYLCASSARTGGPEAFFGQGTRLTVV.